Listed here is a single T cell receptor (beta chain). The antigen is undetermined. Deletions cut 6 bases from V and 6 bases from J, with 24 bases between. The CDR3 sequence is 17 residues long. The germline V gene encodes CDR1 LNHDA and CDR2 SQIVND (reference sequence). This entry comes from a study of identifying expanded T cells in peripheral blood. Findings of the study overall: Across healthy donors, higher total template counts meant significantly greater roughly two-week count variance. Around 1.2 clones differed between technical replicates, versus roughly 16 and 20 over time.

TCRdb's table, derived via immunoSEQ multiplex PCR, lists solely in-frame clones and lacks some. Found here are 70,000 to 95,000 clones, about 90% of them singletons; the top ten hold about 7%. Collection occurred without any documented infections or immune events in donors. This receptor was identified in a person between 18 and 75 years old in good health. The V call is TRBV19, the J call TRBJ1-5; D is unclear. The sequencing sample was made of blood. Here the CDR3 reads CASSSSPLDYDLQPQHF. For the CDR3, the DNA is TGTGCCAGTAGCTCTAGTCCCTTGGACTACGACCTTCAGCCCCAGCATTTT.